This T cell receptor beta chain emerged from a study of CD4 and CD8 cells across lung adenocarcinoma regions. TCRdb fed the PCR reads into MiXCR, producing one record per CDR3 protein. The table includes thousands of distinct CDR3 sequences, around 40% detected once. Samples came from patients with localized non-small cell lung adenocarcinoma. The CDR3 is made up of 13 amino acids. Germline loops: CDR1 ENHRY, CDR2 SYGVKD. The clonotype was recovered from a male donor with lung adenocarcinoma. The CD4 and CD8 labels of this study may be unreliable. V gene TRBV10-3 combines with J gene TRBJ2-1; 9 bases match TRBD2. Gene TRBJ2-7 matches the end of the DNA better, so the J call may be wrong. The sample was CD4+ T cells from the margin of a lung tumor. This chain's CDR3 is CAIRAGGPVTQYF. In DNA, the CDR3 is TGTGCCATCCGTGCGGGGGGGCCGGTTACGCAGTACTTC.